This T cell receptor (beta chain) was recovered during a study of T cells expressing NK-cell markers. As for the study in general: Sorted CD3+CD56-NKG2C+, CD3+CD56+NKG2C+ and CD3+CD56+NKG2C- T cells supplied the TCR beta repertoires. Seropositivity for HCMV was found in seven of the eight sequenced donors, with one seronegative. The study, taken as a whole, reports: For four donors, these clonotypes were likewise the leading ones in the CD3+CD56-NKG2C+ fraction.

As regards this clonotype: Its cognate antigen is unknown.

TCRdb reanalyzed the 5' RACE reads, giving one entry per CDR3 protein sequence and no DNA. This repertoire includes about 260,000 distinct CDR3 sequences. This CDR3 has 16 residues. The germline V gene encodes CDR1 MNHEY and CDR2 SVGEGT. The chain recombines TRBV6-2 or TRBV6-3 with TRBJ2-1; TCRdb lists TRBD1, though no DNA is available to test this call. Material: blood T cells: a sorted CD56 or NKG2C T cell subset, CD4+ or CD8+ T cells, or bulk PBMC T cells (not recorded which). The clonotype was recovered from a woman between 18 and 69 years old in good health. Here the CDR3 reads CASSYSSQGASNEQFF.